This entry describes one T cell receptor (beta chain). These data are taken from a study of immune evolution from preneoplasia to lung adenocarcinoma. Germline V gene sequence: CDR1 SGHTS, CDR2 YDEGEE. This CDR3 spans 14 amino acids. V trimming: 6 bases; J trimming: 2 bases; junction bases outside the gene matches: 8. Using immunoSEQ multiplex PCR, the repertoire was profiled, and TCRdb retains in-frame clones only, with some absent. The table shows approximately 4,100 clones, with 83% occurring only once. The sample taken for sequencing was FFPE minimally invasive lung adenocarcinoma tissue. V usage is TRBV5-8 and J usage is TRBJ2-7; 7 nucleotides align to TRBD2. The receptor was derived from a person in their sixties with lung adenocarcinoma. The chain's CDR3 is CASIELATTYEQYF. The CDR3 DNA is TGTGCCAGCATCGAACTAGCGACCACCTACGAGCAGTACTTC. The complete variable domain, with remaining parts taken from reference TRBV5-8 and TRBJ2-7, reads EAGVTQSPTHLIKTRGQQATLRCSPISGHTSVYWYQQALGLGLQFLLWYDEGEERNRGNFPPRFSGRQFPNYSSELNVNALELEDSALYLCASIELATTYEQYFGPGTRLTVT.